Following are 3 T cell receptor beta chains from one sample sequenced in a study of T cell responses to AZD1222 COVID-19 vaccine. Repertoires were generated with immunoSEQ multiplex PCR, while TCRdb's copy carries only in-frame clones and drops some. The sample has 140,000 to 150,000 clones, around 89% seen once. Sequenced here: peripheral blood, sampled on day 0 of AZD1222 vaccination. These receptors were collected from an adult in good health.

The J gene is TRBJ2-5, the V gene TRBV24-1; D is perhaps TRBD2 (6 bases). CDR3 size: 14 residues. Per the germline V gene, CDR1 is KGHDR and CDR2 is SFDVKD. The V end lost 7 bases, the J end lost 2 bases, and 13 bases lay between the germline ends. CDR3: CATSMGGVQETQYF. The CDR3 DNA follows: TGTGCCACCAGCATGGGGGGAGTTCAAGAGACCCAGTACTTC.

This sequence joins TRBV28 and TRBJ1-2; TRBD1 is a possible D gene (5 bases). Germline V gene lookup returns CDR1 MDHEN and CDR2 SYDVKM. Deletions cut 2 bases from V and 4 bases from J, with 14 bases between. The CDR3 has 15 amino acids. Here the CDR3 reads CASSLGQPGVYGYTF. The CDR3 nucleotides read TGTGCCAGCAGTTTAGGTCAGCCGGGGGTCTATGGCTACACCTTC.

The gene calls are TRBV29-1 and TRBJ2-5, with D uncertain. The ends were cut back, 5 bases at V and 5 bases at J, with 12 bases in the middle. CDR1 is SQVTM and CDR2 is ANQGSEA in the germline V gene. The CDR3 is 12 residues long. The CDR3 DNA is TGCAGCGTTAGGCCGAACCCCGAGACCCAGTACTTC. Residues: CSVRPNPETQYF. The full variable domain, its missing parts supplied by reference TRBV29-1 and TRBJ2-5, is SAVISQKPSRDICQRGTSLTIQCQVDSQVTMMFWYRQQPGQSLTLIATANQGSEATYESGFVIDKFPISRPNLTFSTLTVSNMSPEDSSIYLCSVRPNPETQYFGPGTRLLVL.